The 10 T cell receptor beta chains in this list originate from one sample, sequenced in a study of CD8+CD57+ T cells in acquired aplastic anemia. TCR beta VDJ and CDR3 profiles were obtained from a genomic DNA template. One entry per CDR3 protein, called by TCRdb with MiXCR from the reads. The sample carries about 190,000 distinct CDR3 sequences, 55% to 70% recorded once. Sequences were obtained from sorted CD4+, CD8+, or CD8+CD57+ T cells (not recorded which) from PBMCs. Receptors were obtained from a human donor with severe aplastic anemia or a healthy control (not recorded which).

The chain has TRBV2 and TRBJ2-5; D possibly uses TRBD1 or TRBD2 (5 bases each). This CDR3 has 17 amino acids. V was clipped by 8 bases and J by 5 bases, with 27 bases between them. Germline V gene lookup returns CDR1 SNHLY and CDR2 FYNNEI. The CDR3 sequence: CASSPFPGTAVEETQYF. In DNA, the CDR3 is TGTGCCAGCTCACCTTTCCCCGGGACGGCCGTGGAGGAGACCCAGTACTTC.

This sequence joins TRBV7-9 and TRBJ1-4; D uncertain. V shed 3 bases and J shed 7 bases, with 15 bases lying between them. Germline loops: CDR1 SEHNR, CDR2 FQNEAQ (reference sequence). The CDR3 is made up of 15 amino acids. The CDR3 sequence is CASSFSRVFGEKLFF. The DNA for the CDR3 is TGTGCCAGCAGCTTCTCCCGGGTATTCGGTGAAAAACTGTTTTTT. The whole variable domain, filled in from reference TRBV7-9 and TRBJ1-4, reads DTGVSQNPRHKITKRGQNVTFRCDPISEHNRLYWYRQTLGQGPEFLTYFQNEAQLEKSRLLSDRFSAERPKGSFSTLEIQRTEQGDSAMYLCASSFSRVFGEKLFFGSGTQLSVL.

V gene TRBV6-6 combines with J gene TRBJ1-2; D may be TRBD1 (6 bases). There are 13 residues in the CDR3. The V gene lost 6 bases and the J gene lost 4 bases, with 12 bases spanning the gap. Germline CDR1 is MNHNY and CDR2 is SVGAGI (reference sequence). The CDR3, as DNA: TGTGCCAGCAGCATTGAGGGGGGCTATGGCTACACCTTC. This sequence encodes CASSIEGGYGYTF.

This clonotype came up many times. In DNA form, the CDR3 reads TGCAGCGTTGAAGATGGTTCCCGAGCGGGGCAGAACACCGGGGAGCTGTTTTTT. Translation: CSVEDGSRAGQNTGELFF. The chain is built from TRBV29-1 and TRBJ2-2; 7 bases map to TRBD2. The J segment lost 1 base and the V segment lost 0 bases, leaving 11 bases of the junction unmatched. Looked up from germline, CDR1 is SQVTM and CDR2 is ANQGSEA. This CDR3 is built from 18 residues.

The gene calls are TRBV28 and TRBJ2-5, with 12 bases lining up with TRBD2. The V and J ends lost 5 bases and 5 bases, in that order; junction bases with no gene match: 6. Germline loops: CDR1 MDHEN, CDR2 SYDVKM. There are 15 residues in the CDR3. CDR3 in DNA: TGTGCCAGCAGTCCGTCTAGCGGGGGGGCGGAGACCCAGTACTTC. The encoded protein is CASSPSSGGAETQYF. Together with reference TRBV28 and TRBJ2-5, the CDR3 gives the full variable domain: DVKVTQSSRYLVKRTGEKVFLECVQDMDHENMFWYRQDPGLGLRLIYFSYDVKMKEKGDIPEGYSVSREKKERFSLILESASTNQTSMYLCASSPSSGGAETQYFGPGTRLLVL.

This clonotype was seen just once. V and J are TRBV2 and TRBJ2-1; 15 nucleotides match TRBD2. CDR1 and CDR2 (germline): SNHLY, FYNNEI. There are 18 residues in the CDR3. The J segment lost 6 bases and the V segment lost 6 bases, leaving 12 bases of the junction unmatched. The CDR3 DNA sequence: TGTGCCAGCAGGGGACTAGCGGGAGGTACTAGCCCTCCCAATGAGCAGTTCTTC. Translated: CASRGLAGGTSPPNEQFF. Full variable domain (remainder filled in from reference TRBV2 and TRBJ2-1): EPEVTQTPSHQVTQMGQEVILRCVPISNHLYFYWYRQILGQKVEFLVSFYNNEISEKSEIFDDQFSVERPDGSNFTLKIRSTKLEDSAMYFCASRGLAGGTSPPNEQFFGPGTRLTVL.

The chain has TRBV20-1 and TRBJ2-5, with D perhaps being TRBD1 or TRBD2 (5 bases each). The DNA end favors TRBJ2-7, so the J call may be wrong. CDR3 length equals 12 residues. Germline V gene sequence: CDR1 DFQATT, CDR2 SNEGSKA (reference sequence). Here the CDR3 reads CSFFLLGAEQYF. In DNA, the CDR3 is TGCAGTTTCTTTCTTCTCGGGGCCGAGCAGTACTTC.

There are a few counts of this clonotype. The CDR3 sequence is CASSQAGSGDGAGELFF. The CDR3 DNA is TGTGCCAGCAGCCAGGCCGGGAGCGGCGATGGCGCCGGGGAGCTGTTTTTT. V gene TRBV4-2 combines with J gene TRBJ2-2; weak D call: TRBD2 (6 bases). The CDR3 has 17 residues. Germline V lookup: CDR1 LGHNA, CDR2 YNFKEQ. Trimming took 3 bases from V and 6 from J, leaving 20 bases between them.

The V call is TRBV7-2, the J call TRBJ2-2; TRBD2 matches at 11 bases. After removal of 6 bases from V and 2 bases from J, the junction contained 2 bases not matched to a gene. The CDR3 totals 15 residues. CDR1 and CDR2 (germline): SGHTA, FQGNSA. The CDR3 coding sequence is TGTGCCAGCAGGACTAGCGGGGCAAACACCGGGGAGCTGTTTTTT. It translates to CASRTSGANTGELFF.

The chain has TRBV9 and TRBJ2-7, with D perhaps matching TRBD1 (5 bases). This CDR3 is 12 amino acids long. Germline values: CDR1 SGDLS, CDR2 YYNGEE. The V end lost 4 bases, the J end lost 4 bases, and 9 bases lay between the germline ends. The CDR3 nucleotides read TGTGCCAGCAGCCAGACAGCTTACGAGCAGTACTTC. This codes for CASSQTAYEQYF.